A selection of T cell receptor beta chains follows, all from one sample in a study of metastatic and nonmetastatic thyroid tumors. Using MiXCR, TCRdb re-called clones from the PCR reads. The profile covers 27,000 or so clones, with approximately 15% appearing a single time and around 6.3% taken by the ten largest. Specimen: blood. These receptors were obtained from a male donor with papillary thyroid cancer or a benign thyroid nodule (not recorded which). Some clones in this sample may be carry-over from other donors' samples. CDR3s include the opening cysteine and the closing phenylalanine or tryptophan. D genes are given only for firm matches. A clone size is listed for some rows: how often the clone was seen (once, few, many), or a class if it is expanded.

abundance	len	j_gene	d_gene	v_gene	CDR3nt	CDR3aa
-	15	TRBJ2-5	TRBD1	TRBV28	TGTGCCAGCAGTACCTCGACAGGGTTCCGTGAGACCCAGTACTTC	CASSTSTGFRETQYF
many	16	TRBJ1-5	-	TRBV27	TGTGCCAGCAGGGGGACATCCGGGGGGCCCAATCAGCCCCAGCACTTT	CASRGTSGGPNQPQHF
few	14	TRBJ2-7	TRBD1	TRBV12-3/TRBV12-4	TGTGCCAGCAGTTTGATGACAGGGGTTTACGAGCAGTACTTC	CASSLMTGVYEQYF
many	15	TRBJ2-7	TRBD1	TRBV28	TGTGCCAGCACCTCGACCGGGACAGCCACCTACGAGCAGTACTTC	CASTSTGTATYEQYF
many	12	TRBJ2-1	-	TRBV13	TGTGCCAGCAGCTCTAACTACAATGAGCAGTTCTTC	CASSSNYNEQFF
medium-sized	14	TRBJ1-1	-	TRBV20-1	TGCAGTGCTAGAGATCCGACTTCCGGCACTGAAGCTTTCTTT	CSARDPTSGTEAFF
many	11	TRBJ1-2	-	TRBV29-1	TGCAGCGTTGATGGGGACGGCGGCTACACCTTC	CSVDGDGGYTF
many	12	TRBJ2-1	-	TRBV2	TGTGCCAGCAACGGGGGGCTCAGTGAGCAGTTCTTC	CASNGGLSEQFF
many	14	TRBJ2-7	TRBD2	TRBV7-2	TGTGCCAGCAGCTTTAGCGGGACATCTTACGAGCAGTACTTC	CASSFSGTSYEQYF
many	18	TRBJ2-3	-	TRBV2	TGTGCCAGCGGGAGGCGGGGACTCACCCTACTTTCCACAGATACGCAGTATTTT	CASGRRGLTLLSTDTQYF
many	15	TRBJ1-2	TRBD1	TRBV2	TGTGCCAGCACCTGGGACCGGACAGGCGACGGGGGCTACACCTTC	CASTWDRTGDGGYTF
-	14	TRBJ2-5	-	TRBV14	TGTGCCAGCAGCGCACTGGGGGGCAGGGGTACCCAGTACTTC	CASSALGGRGTQYF
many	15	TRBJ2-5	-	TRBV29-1	TGCAGCGTCCTCAGGGCTAGCACGGGAGCAGAGACCCAGTACTTC	CSVLRASTGAETQYF
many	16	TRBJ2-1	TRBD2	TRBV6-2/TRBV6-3	TGTGCCAGCAGTTACGAGGGGGTAGCGGGAGGCCACCGGCAGTTCTTC	CASSYEGVAGGHRQFF
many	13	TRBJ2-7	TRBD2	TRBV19	TGTGCCTCCCAGCGGGAGGACTCCTACGAGCAGTACTTC	CASQREDSYEQYF
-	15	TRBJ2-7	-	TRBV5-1	TGCGCCAGCAGCCCAGTGACGGCGGGGCCTTACGAGCAGTACTTC	CASSPVTAGPYEQYF
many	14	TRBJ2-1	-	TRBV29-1	TGCAGCGTTGACTCGGGAGAGGGATACAATGAGCAGTTCTTC	CSVDSGEGYNEQFF
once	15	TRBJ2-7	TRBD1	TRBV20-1	TGCAGTGCTAGGGATCCGGGACAGGGCTTCGGCGAGCAGTACTTC	CSARDPGQGFGEQYF
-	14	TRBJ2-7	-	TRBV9	TGTGCCAGCAGCTTCCTGGCCTTCTCCTACGAGCAGTACTTC	CASSFLAFSYEQYF
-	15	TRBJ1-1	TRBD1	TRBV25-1	TGTGCCAGCACCGGGACAGGGACGGTTAACACTGAAGCTTTCTTT	CASTGTGTVNTEAFF
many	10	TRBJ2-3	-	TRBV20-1	TGCAGTACTGGGTCATTGGAGCAGTATTTT	CSTGSLEQYF
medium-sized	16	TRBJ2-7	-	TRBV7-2	TGTGCCAGCAGCTTAGCCCCCTCCTCCGGGATTTACGAGCAGTACTTC	CASSLAPSSGIYEQYF
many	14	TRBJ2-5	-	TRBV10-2	TGCGCCAGCAGTGACGGGACTGTTCAAGAGACCCAGTACTTC	CASSDGTVQETQYF
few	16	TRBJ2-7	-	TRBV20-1	TGCAGCGTCCTAGCGGGTCCCAGGGGGAGGGGCTACGAGCAGTACTTC	CSVLAGPRGRGYEQYF
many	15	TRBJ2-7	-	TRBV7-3	TGTGCCAGCAGCTTAAGCCAGCGGGCCTCCTACGAGCAGTACTTC	CASSLSQRASYEQYF
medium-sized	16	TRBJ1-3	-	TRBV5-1	TGCGCCAGCAGCTTGGAACCCTCACGGAGAGGAAACACCATATATTTT	CASSLEPSRRGNTIYF
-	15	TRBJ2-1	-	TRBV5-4	TGTGCCAGCAGCTTGGAAGACAGCTCCTACAATGAGCAGTTCTTC	CASSLEDSSYNEQFF
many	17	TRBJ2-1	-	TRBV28	TGCGCCAGCAGAATACAAGCCGGGACTGGGAATGTAGATGAGCAGTTCTTC	CASRIQAGTGNVDEQFF
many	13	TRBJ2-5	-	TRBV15	TGTGCCACCAGCAGAGATTCAAGAGAGACCCAGTACTTC	CATSRDSRETQYF
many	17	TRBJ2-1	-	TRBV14	TGTGCCAGCAGCCAAGATAGGAATAGCCGCAGTTACAATGAGCAGTTCTTC	CASSQDRNSRSYNEQFF
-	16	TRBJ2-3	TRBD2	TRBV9	TGTGCCAGCATCTTACTAGCGGGAGGGCCGATAGATACGCAGTATTTT	CASILLAGGPIDTQYF
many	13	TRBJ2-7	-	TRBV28	TGTGCCAGCAGCTACAGGCTCTCCTACGAGCAGTACTTC	CASSYRLSYEQYF
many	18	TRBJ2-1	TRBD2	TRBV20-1	TGCAGTGCGACGAAGGGACTAGTAAGGGGGGGGATTAACAATGAGCAGTTCTTC	CSATKGLVRGGINNEQFF
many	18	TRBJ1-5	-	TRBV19	TGTGCCAGTAGTATAGATCGAACAAAGACAGCTAGCAATCAGCCCCAGCATTTT	CASSIDRTKTASNQPQHF
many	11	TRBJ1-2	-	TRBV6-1	TGTGCCAGCAGCCGGGACAACAACTACACCTTC	CASSRDNNYTF
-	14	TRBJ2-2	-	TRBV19	TGTGCCAGTAGTTTTACCGAGAACACCGGCGAGCTGTTTTTT	CASSFTENTGELFF
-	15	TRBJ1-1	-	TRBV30	TGTGCCTGGAGTGTAGTCTTTGTGGGTAACACTGAAGCTTTCTTT	CAWSVVFVGNTEAFF
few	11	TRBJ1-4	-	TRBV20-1	TGCAGTGCGGAACGGAGCGAAAAACTGTTTTTT	CSAERSEKLFF
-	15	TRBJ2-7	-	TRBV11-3	TGTGCCAGCAGCTTAGAAGGGGGACGGTCGGGCGAGCAGTACTTC	CASSLEGGRSGEQYF
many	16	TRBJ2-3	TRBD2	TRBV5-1	TGCGCCAGCAGCTTGGTTTCGCGGGAGTGGGTAGATACGCAGTATTTT	CASSLVSREWVDTQYF
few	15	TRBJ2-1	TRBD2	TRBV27	TGTGCCAGCAAAGAGTCGGGAGGGCCTCGTAATGAGCAGTTCTTC	CASKESGGPRNEQFF
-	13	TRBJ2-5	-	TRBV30	TGTGCCTTCCTACGACGGGCCCAAGAGACCCAGTACTTC	CAFLRRAQETQYF
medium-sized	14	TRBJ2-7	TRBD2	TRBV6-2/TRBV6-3	TGTGCCAGCAGTCTGGCGGGAGACATCTACGAGCAGTACTTC	CASSLAGDIYEQYF